These 25 T cell receptor beta chains came from one sample sequenced in a study of blood T cell repertoires in COVID-19. Using immunoSEQ multiplex PCR, the repertoire was profiled, and TCRdb retains in-frame clones only, with some absent. The table lists about 180,000 clones, around 88% of them singletons. The sequenced sample consisted of PBMCs or T cells enriched from blood (not recorded which). Every receptor here comes from a woman in her twenties or thirties who had recovered from COVID-19.

The chain has TRBV20-1 and TRBJ1-1; TRBD1 is a possible D gene (5 bases). Germline CDR1 and CDR2: DFQATT and SNEGSKA (reference sequence). The V end was cut by 5 bases, the J end by 7 bases, with 11 bases between. CDR3 length: 11 residues. The CDR3 loop reads CSASRRGEAFF. The CDR3 DNA is TGCAGTGCTTCAAGGAGGGGTGAAGCTTTCTTT.

This sequence joins TRBV27 and TRBJ2-3, with D possibly matching TRBD1 (5 bases). Germline V gene sequence: CDR1 MNHEY, CDR2 SMNVEV (reference sequence). The CDR3 has 16 residues. V lost 2 bases and J 1 base, leaving 13 bases between the germline ends. The chain's CDR3 is CASSLMTDLRTDTQYF. The CDR3 DNA follows: TGTGCCAGCAGTTTAATGACAGACCTACGCACAGATACGCAGTATTTT.

The rearrangement joins TRBV11-2 to TRBJ1-3; 8 nucleotides agree with TRBD1. Germline V gene sequence: CDR1 SGHAT, CDR2 FQNNGV. V shed 1 base, J shed 0 bases, and the junction held 5 bases outside the gene matches. The CDR3 has 17 amino acids. This CDR3 reads CASSLARDRFSGNTIYF. The DNA for the CDR3 is TGTGCCAGCAGCTTAGCGAGGGACAGGTTCTCTGGAAACACCATATATTTT.

The chain links TRBV2 to TRBJ2-3, with 8 bases fitting TRBD2. The CDR3 runs to 15 residues. The V segment lost 4 bases and the J segment 4 bases; nucleotides outside the gene matches: 7. Germline lookup yields CDR1 SNHLY and CDR2 FYNNEI. The CDR3 DNA reads TGTGCCAGCAGTGTACTCGGGAGGGCTGCAGATACGCAGTATTTT. Translation gives CASSVLGRAADTQYF.

In its sample, this clone was seen once. The chain is built from TRBV6-1 and TRBJ1-2; TRBD1 matches 7 bases. The CDR3 contains 17 residues. The V gene's germline CDR1 is MNHNS and CDR2 SASEGT. Trimming at V came to 2 bases and at J to 5 bases, leaving 14 bases not matched to a gene. In nucleotides, the CDR3 is TGTGCCAGCAGTGAATCCAGGGGGACAGCCCCTAGGTATGGCTACACCTTC. This codes for CASSESRGTAPRYGYTF.

The J gene is TRBJ2-7, the V gene TRBV6-2 or TRBV6-3, with D uncertain. This CDR3 is built from 15 residues. V lost 1 base, J lost 3 bases, and 13 bases lay in between. Germline lookup yields CDR1 MNHEY and CDR2 SVGEGT. CDR3 region: CASSYLTDTFYEQYF. The CDR3 DNA reads TGTGCCAGCAGTTACTTAACAGACACTTTCTACGAGCAGTACTTC.

This clone was counted between two and nine times. V is TRBV27 and J is TRBJ2-1; 7 bases align to TRBD2. Germline V gene sequence: CDR1 MNHEY, CDR2 SMNVEV (reference sequence). The CDR3 contains 14 residues. With V trimmed by 5 bases and J by 8 bases, 9 bases remained unmatched. This CDR3 is CASSPLGRADEQFF. In nucleotides, the CDR3 is TGTGCCAGCAGTCCCCTGGGGAGGGCCGATGAGCAGTTCTTC.

The rearrangement joins TRBV2 to TRBJ2-3; D is possibly TRBD2 (6 bases). Germline CDR1 and CDR2: SNHLY and FYNNEI. The CDR3 loop spans 14 amino acids. Trimming removed 6 bases at V and 5 bases at J, with 15 bases between. The CDR3 reads CASRRGGGEDTQYF. The CDR3 DNA is TGTGCCAGCAGGAGGGGAGGCGGGGAAGATACGCAGTATTTT.

V gene TRBV28 combines with J gene TRBJ1-1; maybe TRBD1 (5 bases). From germline, CDR1 is MDHEN and CDR2 SYDVKM. V was shortened by 6 bases and J by 5 bases, with 10 bases between the two germline ends. The CDR3 is 12 residues long. The DNA of the CDR3 is TGTGCCAGCAGCGGCAGGGTAACTGAAGCTTTCTTT. This codes for CASSGRVTEAFF.

This sequence joins TRBV7-3 and TRBJ2-1, with 9 bases lining up with TRBD1. The CDR3 extends over 16 amino acids. In germline, CDR1 is SGHTA, CDR2 FQGTGA. V trimming: 3 bases; J trimming: 7 bases; junction bases outside the gene matches: 10. CDR3 nucleotide sequence: TGTGCCAGCAGCTTCCAAGTCCCGGGACAGGGTAATGAGCAGTTCTTC. Translated: CASSFQVPGQGNEQFF.

This chain uses TRBV7-8 with TRBJ2-3, with TRBD2 matching 8 bases. The germline V gene encodes CDR1 SGHVS and CDR2 FQNEAQ. V lost 2 bases, J lost 5 bases, and 6 bases stayed unmatched. This CDR3 has 15 amino acids. The CDR3 sequence is CASSLLSGSGDTQYF. CDR3 nucleotide sequence: TGTGCCAGCAGCTTACTCAGCGGGAGTGGAGATACGCAGTATTTT.

The rearrangement joins TRBV28 to TRBJ1-5, with 10 bases that match TRBD1. CDR1 and CDR2 (germline): MDHEN, SYDVKM. The junction had 8 bases not matched to a gene; V was cut back by 6 bases and J by 6 bases. The CDR3 consists of 15 residues. CDR3 sequence: CASSPDRGLSQPQHF. CDR3 bases: TGTGCCAGCAGCCCAGACAGGGGGCTTAGTCAGCCCCAGCATTTT.

In this sample, this clone turned up once. CDR3 sequence (DNA): TGTGCCAGCAGTTTAGTGGACAGGTACAATTCACCCCTCCACTTT. Its translation: CASSLVDRYNSPLHF. The chain joins TRBV28 to TRBJ1-6, with 7 bases lining up with TRBD1. This CDR3 has 15 amino acids. The V gene end was trimmed by 2 bases and the J gene end by 7 bases; junction bases not matched to a gene: 5. The germline CDR1 and CDR2 sequences are MDHEN and SYDVKM.

The chain is built from TRBV5-1 and TRBJ2-7; TRBD1 matches 9 bases. V shed 0 bases and J 5 bases; nucleotides not matched to a gene: 0. Germline values: CDR1 SGHRS, CDR2 YFSETQ. The CDR3 is 13 residues long. DNA of the CDR3: TGCGCCAGCAGCTTGGGACAGGGGGACGAGCAGTACTTC. Translating it yields CASSLGQGDEQYF.

This chain joins TRBV4-1 and TRBJ2-7, with TRBD2 as a possible D gene (5 bases). The germline V and J ends were trimmed by 1 base and 6 bases, with 13 bases remaining between them. Germline CDR1 is MGHRA and CDR2 is YSYEKL. This CDR3 is 14 amino acids long. The CDR3 region has the DNA TGCGCCAGCAGCCAAGTTTGGGAGACCGGCGAGCAGTACTTC. Its translation: CASSQVWETGEQYF.

The chain combines TRBV19 with TRBJ2-7; TRBD1 matches 7 bases. Germline CDR1 is LNHDA and CDR2 is SQIVND (reference sequence). The CDR3 is 14 amino acids. V shed 3 bases, J shed 4 bases, and the junction held 6 bases outside the gene matches. CDR3 bases: TGTGCCAGTAGTATCTACAGGGGTTCTTACGAGCAGTACTTC. Translated: CASSIYRGSYEQYF.

This clone was recorded at least ten times. This CDR3 is CASSYGLAGPYEQYF. DNA of the CDR3: TGTGCCAGCAGTTACGGGCTAGCGGGACCCTACGAGCAGTACTTC. The chain uses TRBV6-5 and TRBJ2-7; 9 positions agree with TRBD2. CDR1 is MNHEY and CDR2 is SVGAGI in the germline V gene. The V gene end was trimmed by 2 bases and the J gene end by 2 bases; junction bases not matched to a gene: 4. The CDR3 spans 15 residues.

The rearrangement joins TRBV27 to TRBJ1-2; maybe TRBD1 (6 bases). V shed 5 bases and J shed 0 bases, with 19 bases lying between them. This CDR3 is 17 amino acids long. Germline V gene data show CDR1 as MNHEY and CDR2 as SMNVEV (reference sequence). This chain's CDR3 is CASSPDSGTIANYGYTF. As DNA, the CDR3 is TGTGCCAGCAGTCCCGACTCCGGGACAATCGCTAACTATGGCTACACCTTC.

The rearrangement links TRBV6-4 to TRBJ1-6, with D unclear. The germline CDR1 and CDR2 sequences are MRHNA and SNTAGT. The V and J ends lost 3 bases and 10 bases respectively, with 10 bases between them. This CDR3 is built from 13 residues. The CDR3 nucleotides are TGTGCCAGCAGTGATACTATTAAGTCACCCCTCCACTTT. Translated: CASSDTIKSPLHF.

The chain has TRBV28 and TRBJ2-1, with 14 positions matching TRBD2. V gave up 1 base and J gave up 6 bases; unmatched junction bases: 2. This CDR3 region has 16 residues. Germline values: CDR1 MDHEN, CDR2 SYDVKM. For the CDR3, the DNA is TGTGCCAGCAGTTTATACGGGACTAGCGGGAGCAATGAGCAGTTCTTC. Translation: CASSLYGTSGSNEQFF.

This sequence joins TRBV5-1 and TRBJ2-7, with TRBD1 identical over 11 bases. The germline V gene encodes CDR1 SGHRS and CDR2 YFSETQ. The length of the CDR3 is 15 residues. Unmatched junction bases numbered 5, after V lost 4 bases and J lost 2 bases. This CDR3 reads CASSHPGQGAYEQYF. The CDR3 DNA is TGCGCCAGCAGCCACCCGGGACAGGGGGCCTACGAGCAGTACTTC.

The V and J genes are TRBV3-1 (or the pseudogene TRBV3-2) and TRBJ2-1, with no clear D. The germline V and J ends were trimmed by 4 bases and 3 bases, with 13 bases remaining between them. This CDR3 contains 15 residues. Germline V CDR1 and CDR2: LGHDT, YNNKEL (reference sequence). The DNA for the CDR3 is TGTGCCAGCAGCCGGTCGGGTCGCTTCTACAATGAGCAGTTCTTC. Protein: CASSRSGRFYNEQFF.

The chain recombines TRBV14 with TRBJ1-1; the D gene is possibly TRBD1 (5 bases). The germline V gene encodes CDR1 SGHDN and CDR2 FVKESK. The CDR3 extends over 14 amino acids. V was cut by 4 bases and J by 0 bases, with 9 bases left in between. The CDR3 nucleotides read TGTGCCAGCAGCCTCGGGACTCTGAACACTGAAGCTTTCTTT. Amino acid sequence: CASSLGTLNTEAFF.

The rearrangement joins TRBV27 to TRBJ2-7; TRBD2 agrees at 9 bases. J lost 0 bases, V lost 2 bases, and 17 bases had no gene match. This CDR3 has 20 amino acids. CDR1 and CDR2 from the germline V gene are MNHEY and SMNVEV (reference sequence). CDR3 amino acids: CASSLTRQKLSGGISYEQYF. The CDR3 DNA follows: TGTGCCAGCAGTTTAACCCGACAGAAACTTAGCGGGGGAATCTCCTACGAGCAGTACTTC.

V gene TRBV7-9 combines with J gene TRBJ1-1; 7 bases map to TRBD1. The V gene's germline CDR1 is SEHNR and CDR2 FQNEAQ (reference sequence). The CDR3 covers 14 residues. V shed 6 bases, J shed 0 bases, and the junction held 4 bases outside the gene matches. The CDR3 coding sequence is TGTGCCAGCAGGTCGGGACAGCTGAACACTGAAGCTTTCTTT. This encodes CASRSGQLNTEAFF. Looking up the rest from reference TRBV7-9 and TRBJ1-1 gives the full variable domain: DTGVSQNPRHKITKRGQNVTFRCDPISEHNRLYWYRQTLGQGPEFLTYFQNEAQLEKSRLLSDRFSAERPKGSFSTLEIQRTEQGDSAMYLCASRSGQLNTEAFFGQGTRLTVV.